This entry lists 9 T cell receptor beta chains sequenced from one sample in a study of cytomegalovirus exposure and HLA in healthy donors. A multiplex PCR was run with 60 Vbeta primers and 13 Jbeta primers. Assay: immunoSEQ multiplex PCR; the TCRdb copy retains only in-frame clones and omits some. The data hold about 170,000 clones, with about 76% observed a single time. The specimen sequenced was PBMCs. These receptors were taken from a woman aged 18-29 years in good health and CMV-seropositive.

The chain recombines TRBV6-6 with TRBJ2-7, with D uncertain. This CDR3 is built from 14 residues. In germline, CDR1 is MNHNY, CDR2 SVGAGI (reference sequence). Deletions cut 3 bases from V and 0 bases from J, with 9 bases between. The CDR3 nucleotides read TGTGCCAGCAGTTATCTACCCACCTCCTACGAGCAGTACTTC. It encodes CASSYLPTSYEQYF.

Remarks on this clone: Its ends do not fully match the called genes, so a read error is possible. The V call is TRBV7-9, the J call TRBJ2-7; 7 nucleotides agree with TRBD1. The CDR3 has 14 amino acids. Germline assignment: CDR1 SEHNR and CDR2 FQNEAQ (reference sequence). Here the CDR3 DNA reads TGTTCCAGCAGCTCCGGGACAGACTCCTACGAGCAGTACTTC. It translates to CSSSSGTDSYEQYF.

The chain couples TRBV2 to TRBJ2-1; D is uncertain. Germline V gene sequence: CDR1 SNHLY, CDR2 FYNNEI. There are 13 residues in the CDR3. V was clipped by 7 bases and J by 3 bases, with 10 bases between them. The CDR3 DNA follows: TGTGCCAGCACTCTAGGAGTCTACAATGAGCAGTTCTTC. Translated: CASTLGVYNEQFF.

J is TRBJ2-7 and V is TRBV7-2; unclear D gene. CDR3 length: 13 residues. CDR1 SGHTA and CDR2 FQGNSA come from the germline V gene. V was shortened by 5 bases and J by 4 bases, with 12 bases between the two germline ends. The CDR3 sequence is CASSRVRGYEQYF. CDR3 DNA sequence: TGTGCCAGCAGCCGGGTCAGAGGTTACGAGCAGTACTTC. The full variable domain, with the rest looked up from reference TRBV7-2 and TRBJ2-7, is GAGVSQSPSNKVTEKGKDVELRCDPISGHTALYWYRQSLGQGLEFLIYFQGNSAPDKSGLPSDRFSAERTGGSVSTLTIQRTQQEDSAVYLCASSRVRGYEQYFGPGTRLTVT.

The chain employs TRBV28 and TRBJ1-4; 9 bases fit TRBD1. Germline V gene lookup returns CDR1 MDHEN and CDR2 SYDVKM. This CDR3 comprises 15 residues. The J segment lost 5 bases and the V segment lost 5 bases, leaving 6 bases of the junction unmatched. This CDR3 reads CASSQTDRGNEKLFF. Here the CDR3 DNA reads TGTGCCAGCAGTCAGACGGACAGGGGCAATGAAAAACTGTTTTTT.

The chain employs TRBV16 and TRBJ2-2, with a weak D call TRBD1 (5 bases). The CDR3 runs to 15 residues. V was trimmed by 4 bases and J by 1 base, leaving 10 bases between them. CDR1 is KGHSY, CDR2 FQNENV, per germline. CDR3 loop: CASSPDTKNTGELFF. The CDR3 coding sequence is TGTGCCAGCAGCCCGGACACCAAGAACACCGGGGAGCTGTTTTTT. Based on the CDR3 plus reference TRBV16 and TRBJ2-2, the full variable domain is GEEVAQTPKHLVRGEGQKAKLYCAPIKGHSYVFWYQQVLKNEFKFLISFQNENVFDETGMPKERFSAKCLPNSPCSLEIQATKLEDSAVYFCASSPDTKNTGELFFGEGSRLTVL.

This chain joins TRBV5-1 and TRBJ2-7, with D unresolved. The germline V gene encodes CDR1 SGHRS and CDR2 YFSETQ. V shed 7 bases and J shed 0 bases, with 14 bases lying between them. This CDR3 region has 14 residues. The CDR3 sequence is CASRPTESSYEQYF. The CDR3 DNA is TGCGCCAGCCGCCCCACAGAGAGCTCCTACGAGCAGTACTTC. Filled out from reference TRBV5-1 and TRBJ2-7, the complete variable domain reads KAGVTQTPRYLIKTRGQQVTLSCSPISGHRSVSWYQQTPGQGLQFLFEYFSETQRNKGNFPGRFSGRQFSNSRSEMNVSTLELGDSALYLCASRPTESSYEQYFGPGTRLTVT.

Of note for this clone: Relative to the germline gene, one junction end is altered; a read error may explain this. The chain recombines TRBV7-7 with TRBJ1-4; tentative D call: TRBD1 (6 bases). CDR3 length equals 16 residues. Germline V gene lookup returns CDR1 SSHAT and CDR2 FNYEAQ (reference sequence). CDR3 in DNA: TGTGCTAGCAGCCCGCGGGGGCCCGCAACTAATGAAAAACTGTTTTTT. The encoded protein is CASSPRGPATNEKLFF. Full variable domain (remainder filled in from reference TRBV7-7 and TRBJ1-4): GAGVSQSPRYKVTKRGQDVTLRCDPISSHATLYWYQQALGQGPEFLTYFNYEAQPDKSGLPSDRFSAERPEGSISTLTIQRTEQRDSAMYRCASSPRGPATNEKLFFGSGTQLSVL.

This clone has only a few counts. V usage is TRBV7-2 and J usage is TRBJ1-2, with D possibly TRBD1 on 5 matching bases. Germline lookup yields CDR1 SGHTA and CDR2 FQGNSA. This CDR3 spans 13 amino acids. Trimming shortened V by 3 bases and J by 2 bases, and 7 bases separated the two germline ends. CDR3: CASSFDRNYGYTF. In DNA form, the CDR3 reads TGTGCCAGCAGCTTTGACAGAAACTATGGCTACACCTTC.